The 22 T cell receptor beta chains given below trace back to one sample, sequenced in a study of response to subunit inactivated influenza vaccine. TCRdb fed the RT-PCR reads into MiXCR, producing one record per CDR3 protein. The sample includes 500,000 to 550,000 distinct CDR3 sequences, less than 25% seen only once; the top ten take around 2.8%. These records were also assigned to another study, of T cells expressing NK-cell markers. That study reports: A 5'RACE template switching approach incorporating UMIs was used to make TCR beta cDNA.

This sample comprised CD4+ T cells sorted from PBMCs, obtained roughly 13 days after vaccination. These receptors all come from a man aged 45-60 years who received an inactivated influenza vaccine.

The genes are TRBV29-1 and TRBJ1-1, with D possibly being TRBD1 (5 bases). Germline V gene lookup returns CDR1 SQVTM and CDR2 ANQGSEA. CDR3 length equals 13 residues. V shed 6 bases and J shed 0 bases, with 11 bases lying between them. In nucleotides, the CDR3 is TGCAGCGTCTCCGGGACGGTGAACACTGAAGCTTTCTTT. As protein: CSVSGTVNTEAFF.

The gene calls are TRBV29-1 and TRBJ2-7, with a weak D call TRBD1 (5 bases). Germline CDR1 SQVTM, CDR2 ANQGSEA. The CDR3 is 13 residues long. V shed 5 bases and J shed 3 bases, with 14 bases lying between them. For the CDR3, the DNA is TGCAGCGTTACAGGTGGGGCCCACTACGAGCAGTACTTC. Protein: CSVTGGAHYEQYF.

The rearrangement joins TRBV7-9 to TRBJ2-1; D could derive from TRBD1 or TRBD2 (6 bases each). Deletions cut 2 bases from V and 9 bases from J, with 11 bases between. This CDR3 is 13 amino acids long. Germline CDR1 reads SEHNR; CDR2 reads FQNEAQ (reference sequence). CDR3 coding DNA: TGTGCCAGCAGCTTATCCGGGGGCAGTGAGCAGTTCTTC. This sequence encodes CASSLSGGSEQFF.

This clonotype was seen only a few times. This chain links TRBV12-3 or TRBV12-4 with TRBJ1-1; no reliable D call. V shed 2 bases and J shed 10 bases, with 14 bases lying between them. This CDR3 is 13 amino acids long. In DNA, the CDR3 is TGTGCCAGCAGTTTATCGGTGGGCAATCGAGCTTTCTTT. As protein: CASSLSVGNRAFF.

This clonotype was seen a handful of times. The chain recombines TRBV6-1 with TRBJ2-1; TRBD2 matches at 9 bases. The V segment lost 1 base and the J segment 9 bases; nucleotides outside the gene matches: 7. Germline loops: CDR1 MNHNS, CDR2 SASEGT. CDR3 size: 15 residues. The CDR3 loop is CASSEEAGGRGEQFF. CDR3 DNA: TGTGCCAGCAGTGAAGAAGCGGGAGGACGGGGTGAGCAGTTCTTC.

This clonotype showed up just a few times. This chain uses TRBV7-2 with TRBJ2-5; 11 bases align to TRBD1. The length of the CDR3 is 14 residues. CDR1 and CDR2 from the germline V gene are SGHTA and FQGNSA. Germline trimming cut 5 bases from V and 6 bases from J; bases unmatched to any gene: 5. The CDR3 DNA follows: TGTGCCAGCAGCCCTGGACAGGGGGCAAAGACCCAGTACTTC. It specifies CASSPGQGAKTQYF.

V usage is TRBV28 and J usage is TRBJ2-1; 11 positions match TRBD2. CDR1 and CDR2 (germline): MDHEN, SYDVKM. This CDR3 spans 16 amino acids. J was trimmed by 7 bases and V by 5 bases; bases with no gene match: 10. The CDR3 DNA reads TGTGCCAGCAGTGGGGCTAGCGGGAGGCGAGGGAATGAGCAGTTCTTC. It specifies CASSGASGRRGNEQFF. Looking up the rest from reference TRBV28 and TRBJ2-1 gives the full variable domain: DVKVTQSSRYLVKRTGEKVFLECVQDMDHENMFWYRQDPGLGLRLIYFSYDVKMKEKGDIPEGYSVSREKKERFSLILESASTNQTSMYLCASSGASGRRGNEQFFGPGTRLTVL.

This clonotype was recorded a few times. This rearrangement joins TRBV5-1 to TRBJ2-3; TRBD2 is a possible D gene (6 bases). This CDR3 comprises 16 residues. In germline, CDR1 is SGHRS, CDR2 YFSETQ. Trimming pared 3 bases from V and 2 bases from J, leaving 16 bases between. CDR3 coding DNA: TGCGCCAGCAGCTCTCAAAGCGGGTTACCCACAGATACGCAGTATTTT. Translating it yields CASSSQSGLPTDTQYF.

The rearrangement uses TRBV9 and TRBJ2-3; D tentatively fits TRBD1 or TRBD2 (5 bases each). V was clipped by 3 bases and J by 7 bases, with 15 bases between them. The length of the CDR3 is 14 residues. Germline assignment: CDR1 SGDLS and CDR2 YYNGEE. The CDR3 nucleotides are TGTGCCAGCAGCGCCTCCGGGGACGGTAATACGCAGTATTTT. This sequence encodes CASSASGDGNTQYF.

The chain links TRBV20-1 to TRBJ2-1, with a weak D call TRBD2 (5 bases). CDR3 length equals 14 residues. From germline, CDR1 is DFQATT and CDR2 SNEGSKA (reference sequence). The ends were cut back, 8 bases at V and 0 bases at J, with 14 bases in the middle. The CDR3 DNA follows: TGCAGTACCCCTTTGCGGGCCTCCTACAATGAGCAGTTCTTC. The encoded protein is CSTPLRASYNEQFF.

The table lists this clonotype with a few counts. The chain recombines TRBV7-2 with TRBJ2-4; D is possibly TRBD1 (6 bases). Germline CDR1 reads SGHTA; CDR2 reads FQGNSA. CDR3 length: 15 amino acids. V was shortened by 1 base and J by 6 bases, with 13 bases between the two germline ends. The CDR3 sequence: CASSLGASRGNIQYF. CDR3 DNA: TGTGCCAGCAGCTTAGGGGCTTCCAGGGGAAACATTCAGTACTTC.

This CDR3 reads CASSQAVGGGAGNEQFF. As DNA, the CDR3 is TGTGCCAGCAGCCAAGCGGTTGGCGGGGGGGCCGGGAATGAGCAGTTCTTC. The V call is TRBV4-2, the J call TRBJ2-1; 9 nucleotides agree with TRBD2. Germline assignment: CDR1 LGHNA and CDR2 YNFKEQ. The CDR3 sequence is 17 residues long. Trimming cost V 1 base and J 7 bases; bases outside gene matches: 11.

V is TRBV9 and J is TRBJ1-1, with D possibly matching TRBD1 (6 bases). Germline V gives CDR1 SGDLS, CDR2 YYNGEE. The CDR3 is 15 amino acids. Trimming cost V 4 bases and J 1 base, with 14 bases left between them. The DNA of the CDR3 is TGTGCCAGCAGCCCAGTCCGGACAGCGAACACTGAAGCTTTCTTT. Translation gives CASSPVRTANTEAFF.

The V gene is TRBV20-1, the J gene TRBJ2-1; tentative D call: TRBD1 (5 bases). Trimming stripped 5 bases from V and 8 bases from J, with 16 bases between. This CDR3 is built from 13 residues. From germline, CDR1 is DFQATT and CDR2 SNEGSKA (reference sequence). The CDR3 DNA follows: TGCAGTGCTTTCGTGGGGCACTTTGATGAGCAGTTCTTC. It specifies CSAFVGHFDEQFF.

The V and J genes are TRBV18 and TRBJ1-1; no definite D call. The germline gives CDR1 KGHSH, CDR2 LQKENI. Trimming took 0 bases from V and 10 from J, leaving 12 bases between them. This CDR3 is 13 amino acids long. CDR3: CASSPPGSLGAFF. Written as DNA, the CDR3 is TGTGCCAGCTCACCACCGGGGTCGTTGGGAGCTTTCTTT.

CDR3 sequence reads: CASSLQGLAGSGNNEQFF. Written as DNA, the CDR3 is TGTGCCAGCAGCTTACAGGGACTAGCGGGAAGTGGAAACAATGAGCAGTTCTTC. The chain has TRBV11-2 and TRBJ2-1; 13 bases line up with TRBD2. The CDR3 sequence is 18 residues long. V trimming: 2 bases; J trimming: 5 bases; junction bases outside the gene matches: 9. Germline V gene lookup returns CDR1 SGHAT and CDR2 FQNNGV.

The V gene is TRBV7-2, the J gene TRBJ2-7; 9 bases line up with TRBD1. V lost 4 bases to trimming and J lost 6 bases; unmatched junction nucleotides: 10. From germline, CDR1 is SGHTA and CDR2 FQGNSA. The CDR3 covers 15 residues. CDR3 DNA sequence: TGTGCCAGCAGCTCGGTCCCGGGACAGGGTGCCGAGCAGTACTTC. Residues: CASSSVPGQGAEQYF.

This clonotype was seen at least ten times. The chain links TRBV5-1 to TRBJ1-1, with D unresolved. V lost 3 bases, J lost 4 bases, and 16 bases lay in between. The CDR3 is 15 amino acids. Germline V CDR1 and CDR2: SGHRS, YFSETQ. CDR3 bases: TGCGCCAGCAGCTCCGACGGTACCGTGGGCACTGAAGCTTTCTTT. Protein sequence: CASSSDGTVGTEAFF.

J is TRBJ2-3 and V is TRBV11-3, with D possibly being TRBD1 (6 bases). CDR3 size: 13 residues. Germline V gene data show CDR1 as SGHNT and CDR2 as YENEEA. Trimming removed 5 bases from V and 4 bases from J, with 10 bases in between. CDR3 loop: CASSRYRADTQYF. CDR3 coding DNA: TGTGCCAGCAGCCGGTACAGGGCAGATACGCAGTATTTT. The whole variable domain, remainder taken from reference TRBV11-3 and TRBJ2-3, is EAGVVQSPRYKIIEKKQPVAFWCNPISGHNTLYWYLQNLGQGPELLIRYENEEAVDDSQLPKDRFSAERLKGVDSTLKIQPAELGDSAVYLCASSRYRADTQYFGPGTRLTVL.

The CDR3 DNA reads as TGCGCCAGCAGCCAGGGTCTGGGGGATCAGCCCCAGCATTTT. Translation gives CASSQGLGDQPQHF. The chain recombines TRBV4-3 with TRBJ1-5; maybe TRBD1 (5 bases). V lost 3 bases to trimming and J lost 5 bases, with 11 bases between them. The germline V gene encodes CDR1 LGHNA and CDR2 YSLEER. The CDR3 consists of 14 residues.

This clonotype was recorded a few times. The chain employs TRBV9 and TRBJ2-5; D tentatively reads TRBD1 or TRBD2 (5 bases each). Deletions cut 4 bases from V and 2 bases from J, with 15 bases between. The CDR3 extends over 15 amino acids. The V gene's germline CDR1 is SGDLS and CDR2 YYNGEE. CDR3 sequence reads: CASSPMGRVQETQYF. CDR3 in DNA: TGTGCCAGCAGCCCAATGGGACGGGTACAAGAGACCCAGTACTTC.

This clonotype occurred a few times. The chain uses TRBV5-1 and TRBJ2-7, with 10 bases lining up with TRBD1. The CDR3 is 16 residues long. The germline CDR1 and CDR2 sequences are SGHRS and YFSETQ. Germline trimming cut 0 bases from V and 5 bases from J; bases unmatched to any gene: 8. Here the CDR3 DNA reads TGCGCCAGCAGCTTGGCCGGGACAGGGGATTTCAACGAGCAGTACTTC. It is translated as CASSLAGTGDFNEQYF.